The clone carrying this TCR beta chain has more than one count but fewer than ten. These data are taken from a study of blood T cell repertoires in COVID-19. The V gene's germline CDR1 is LNHDA and CDR2 SQIVND (reference sequence). This CDR3 is 12 amino acids long. Trimming pared 6 bases from V and 4 bases from J, leaving 9 bases between. Method: immunoSEQ multiplex PCR; TCRdb's copy keeps in-frame clones and lacks some. The table lists about 300,000 clones, 88% of them singletons, with approximately 1.8% in the top ten. The origin of this receptor is a woman between 25 and 40 years old with COVID-19, enrolled during active disease. Sequenced input: peripheral blood. This rearrangement joins TRBV19 to TRBJ1-1, with D unresolved. The CDR3 nucleotides read TGTGCCAGTAGCCCAGGAAGCACTGAAGCTTTCTTT. Amino acid sequence: CASSPGSTEAFF.